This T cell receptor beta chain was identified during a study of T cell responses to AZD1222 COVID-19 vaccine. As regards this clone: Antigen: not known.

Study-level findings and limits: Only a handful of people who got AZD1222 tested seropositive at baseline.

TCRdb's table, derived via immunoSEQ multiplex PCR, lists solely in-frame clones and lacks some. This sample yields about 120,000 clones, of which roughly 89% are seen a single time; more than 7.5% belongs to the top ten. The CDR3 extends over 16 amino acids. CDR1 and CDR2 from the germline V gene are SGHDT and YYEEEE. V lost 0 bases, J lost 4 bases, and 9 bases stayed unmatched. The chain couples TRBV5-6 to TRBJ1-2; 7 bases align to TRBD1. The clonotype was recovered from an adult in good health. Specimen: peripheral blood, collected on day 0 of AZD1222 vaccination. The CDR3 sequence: CASSLVQGFESYGYTF. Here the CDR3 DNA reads TGTGCCAGCAGCTTGGTACAGGGGTTTGAGAGCTATGGCTACACCTTC.